Given below is one T cell receptor (beta chain) in context. Its specificity is not known. The data stem from a study of high-grade serous ovarian cancer treatment subgroups. The method was immunoSEQ multiplex PCR; TCRdb's version includes in-frame clones alone and lacks a portion of them. The sample has 7,500 to 10,000 clones; approximately 80% are singletons. Germline CDR1 and CDR2: MNHNS and SASEGT. The length of the CDR3 is 13 residues. Whole-study results and caveats: CDR1 and CDR2 were left unanalyzed; analyses focused on CDR3. Without spatial data, bulk sequencing limits insight into HGSC tumor diversity. Tumors within one patient showed repertoire similarity of about 0.095 to 0.85. Clonal relatedness tracked neoantigen level, and by trend copy number and mutation load.

Tumor samples were taken before definitive surgery or chemotherapy. This chain connects TRBV6-1 to TRBJ2-5, with 11 positions matching TRBD1. The DNA matches TRBJ2-7 better at its end, which makes the J call doubtful. The clonotype was recovered from a human donor with high-grade serous ovarian cancer. Sequenced input: tumor tissue. The CDR3: CASLDRGLGEQYF. The CDR3 bases are TGTGCCAGCTTGGACAGGGGGCTTGGCGAGCAGTACTTC.